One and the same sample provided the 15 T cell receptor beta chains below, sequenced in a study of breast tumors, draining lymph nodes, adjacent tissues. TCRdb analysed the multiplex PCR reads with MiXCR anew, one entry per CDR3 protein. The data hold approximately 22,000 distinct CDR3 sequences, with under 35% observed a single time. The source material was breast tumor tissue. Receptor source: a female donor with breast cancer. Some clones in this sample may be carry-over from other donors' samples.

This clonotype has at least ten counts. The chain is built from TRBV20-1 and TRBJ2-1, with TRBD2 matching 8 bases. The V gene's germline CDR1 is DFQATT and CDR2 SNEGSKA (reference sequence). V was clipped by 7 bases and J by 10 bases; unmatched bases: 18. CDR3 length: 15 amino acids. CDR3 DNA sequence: TGCAGTGTCCCAACCCTAGCGGGCCCCTCTTGGGAGCAGTTCTTC. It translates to CSVPTLAGPSWEQFF.

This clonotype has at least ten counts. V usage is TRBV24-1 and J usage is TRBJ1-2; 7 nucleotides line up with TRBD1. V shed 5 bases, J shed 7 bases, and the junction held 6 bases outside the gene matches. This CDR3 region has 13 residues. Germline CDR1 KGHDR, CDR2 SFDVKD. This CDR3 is CATSGQGTLGYTF. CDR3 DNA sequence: TGTGCCACCAGTGGACAGGGAACTCTTGGCTACACCTTC.

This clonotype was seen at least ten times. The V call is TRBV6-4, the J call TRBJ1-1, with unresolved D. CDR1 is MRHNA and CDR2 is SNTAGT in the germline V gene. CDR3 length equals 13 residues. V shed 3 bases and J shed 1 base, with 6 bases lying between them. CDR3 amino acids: CASSEVENTEAFF. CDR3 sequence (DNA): TGTGCCAGCAGTGAGGTAGAGAACACTGAAGCTTTCTTT.

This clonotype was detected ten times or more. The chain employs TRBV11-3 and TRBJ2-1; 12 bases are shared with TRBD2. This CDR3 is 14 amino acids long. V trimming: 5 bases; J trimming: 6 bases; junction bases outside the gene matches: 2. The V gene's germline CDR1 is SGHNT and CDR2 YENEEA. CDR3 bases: TGTGCCAGCAGCCGGACTAGCGGGGCCAATGAGCAGTTCTTC. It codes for CASSRTSGANEQFF.

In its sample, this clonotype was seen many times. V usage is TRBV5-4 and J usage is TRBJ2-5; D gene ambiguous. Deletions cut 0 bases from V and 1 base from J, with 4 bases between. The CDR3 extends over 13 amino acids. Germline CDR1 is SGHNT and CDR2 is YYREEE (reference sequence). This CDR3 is CASSLGPQETQYF. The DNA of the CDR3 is TGTGCCAGCAGCTTGGGACCCCAAGAGACCCAGTACTTC. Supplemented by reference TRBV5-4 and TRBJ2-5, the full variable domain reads ETGVTQSPTHLIKTRGQQVTLRCSSQSGHNTVSWYQQALGQGPQFIFQYYREEENGRGNFPPRFSGLQFPNYSSELNVNALELDDSALYLCASSLGPQETQYFGPGTRLLVL.

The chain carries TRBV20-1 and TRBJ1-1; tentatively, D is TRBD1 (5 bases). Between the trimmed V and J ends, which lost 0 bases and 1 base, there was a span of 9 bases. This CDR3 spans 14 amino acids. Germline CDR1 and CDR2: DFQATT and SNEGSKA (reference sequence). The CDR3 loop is CSARDGAGNTEAFF. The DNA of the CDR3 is TGCAGTGCTAGAGATGGGGCAGGGAACACTGAAGCTTTCTTT.

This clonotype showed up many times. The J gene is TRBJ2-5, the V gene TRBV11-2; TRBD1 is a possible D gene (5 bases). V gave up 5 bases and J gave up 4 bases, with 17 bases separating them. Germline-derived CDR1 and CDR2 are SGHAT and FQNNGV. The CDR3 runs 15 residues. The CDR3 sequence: CASSPWGGLGETQYF. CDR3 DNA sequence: TGTGCCAGCAGCCCATGGGGCGGTCTGGGAGAGACCCAGTACTTC.

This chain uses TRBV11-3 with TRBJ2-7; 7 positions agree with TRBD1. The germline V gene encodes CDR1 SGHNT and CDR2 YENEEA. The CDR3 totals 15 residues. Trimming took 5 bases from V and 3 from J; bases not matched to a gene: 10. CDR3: CASSPRTGRSYEQYF. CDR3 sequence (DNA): TGTGCCAGCAGCCCCCGGACAGGCCGCAGCTACGAGCAGTACTTC.

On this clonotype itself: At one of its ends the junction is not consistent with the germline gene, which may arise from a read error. The CDR3 DNA follows: TGCAGTGCAGGGATTACTGAAGCTCTCTTT. It codes for CSAGITEALF. The chain uses TRBV20-1 and TRBJ1-1; no firm D call. The CDR3 loop spans 10 amino acids. Germline values: CDR1 DFQATT, CDR2 SNEGSKA (reference sequence).

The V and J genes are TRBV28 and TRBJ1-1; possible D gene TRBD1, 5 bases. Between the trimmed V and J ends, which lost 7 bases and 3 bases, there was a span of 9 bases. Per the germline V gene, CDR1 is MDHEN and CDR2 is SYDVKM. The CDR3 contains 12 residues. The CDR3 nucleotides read TGTGCCAGCAAAGTAGGGGACACTGAAGCTTTCTTT. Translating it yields CASKVGDTEAFF.

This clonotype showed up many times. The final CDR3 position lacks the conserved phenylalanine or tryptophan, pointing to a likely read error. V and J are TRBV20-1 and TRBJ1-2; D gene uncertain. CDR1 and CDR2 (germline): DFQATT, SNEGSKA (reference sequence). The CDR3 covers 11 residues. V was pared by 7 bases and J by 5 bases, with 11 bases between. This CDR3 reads CSGRQEYGYTS. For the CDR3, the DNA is TGCAGTGGGCGTCAGGAGTATGGCTACACCTCC.

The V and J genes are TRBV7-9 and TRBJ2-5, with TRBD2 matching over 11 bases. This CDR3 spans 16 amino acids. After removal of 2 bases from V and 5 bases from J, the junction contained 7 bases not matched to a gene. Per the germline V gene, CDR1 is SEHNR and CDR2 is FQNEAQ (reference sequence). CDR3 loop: CASSLILAGGRETQYF. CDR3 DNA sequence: TGTGCCAGCAGCTTAATCCTAGCGGGAGGCAGGGAGACCCAGTACTTC.

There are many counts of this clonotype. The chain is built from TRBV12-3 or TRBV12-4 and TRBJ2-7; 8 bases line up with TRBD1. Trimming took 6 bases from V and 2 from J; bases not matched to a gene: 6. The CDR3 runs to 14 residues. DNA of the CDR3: TGTGCCAGCAGCCGGACAGGGTTTACCTACGAGCAGTACTTC. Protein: CASSRTGFTYEQYF.

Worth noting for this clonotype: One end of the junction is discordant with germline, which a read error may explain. The DNA of the CDR3 is TGCAGTGCCAGAGGGACAGATGGGGAGACCCAGTACTTC. This translates into CSARGTDGETQYF. The chain uses TRBV20-1 and TRBJ2-5; 7 nucleotides line up with TRBD1. The CDR3 consists of 13 residues. Germline CDR1 is DFQATT and CDR2 is SNEGSKA (reference sequence).

Here the CDR3 DNA reads TGTGCCAGCAGCCAGTCCGGGACAGGGGGCCCAAGAGACACCGGGGAGCTGTTTTTT. Its protein product is CASSQSGTGGPRDTGELFF. The chain employs TRBV3-1 and TRBJ2-2, with 12 nucleotides matching TRBD1. Germline trimming cut 3 bases from V and 3 bases from J; bases unmatched to any gene: 11. Germline V gene lookup returns CDR1 LGHDT and CDR2 YNNKEL (reference sequence). The CDR3 length is 19 residues.